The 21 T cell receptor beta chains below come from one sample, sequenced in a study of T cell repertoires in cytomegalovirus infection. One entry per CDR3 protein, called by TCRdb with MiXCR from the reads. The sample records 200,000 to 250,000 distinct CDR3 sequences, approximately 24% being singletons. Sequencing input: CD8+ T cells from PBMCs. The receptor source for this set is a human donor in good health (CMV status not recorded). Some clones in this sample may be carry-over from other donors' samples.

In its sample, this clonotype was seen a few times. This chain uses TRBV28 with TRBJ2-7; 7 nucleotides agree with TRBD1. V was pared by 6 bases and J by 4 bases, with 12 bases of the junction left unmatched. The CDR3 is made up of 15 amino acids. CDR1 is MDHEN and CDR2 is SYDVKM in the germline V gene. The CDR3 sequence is CASRHPETGTYEQYF. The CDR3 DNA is TGTGCCAGCAGGCACCCGGAGACAGGGACGTACGAGCAGTACTTC.

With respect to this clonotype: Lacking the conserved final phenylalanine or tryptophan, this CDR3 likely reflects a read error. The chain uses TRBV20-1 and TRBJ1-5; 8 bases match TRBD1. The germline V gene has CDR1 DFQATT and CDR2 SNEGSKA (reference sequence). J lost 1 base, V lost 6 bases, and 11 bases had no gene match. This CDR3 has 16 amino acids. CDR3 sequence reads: CSARQGPLVSNQPQHS. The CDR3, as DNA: TGCAGTGCCCGACAGGGGCCCTTAGTGAGCAATCAGCCCCAGCATTCT.

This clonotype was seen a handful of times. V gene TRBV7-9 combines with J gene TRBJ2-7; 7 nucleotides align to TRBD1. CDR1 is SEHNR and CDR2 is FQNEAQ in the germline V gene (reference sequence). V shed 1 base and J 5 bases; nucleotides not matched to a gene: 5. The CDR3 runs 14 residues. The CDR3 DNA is TGTGCCAGCAGCTTAGGGACAGGTTACGACGAGCAGTACTTC. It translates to CASSLGTGYDEQYF.

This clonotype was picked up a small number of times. The CDR3 DNA is TGTGCCAGCCTGAAGGGGAACACTGAAGCTTTCTTT. It yields the protein CASLKGNTEAFF. The chain recombines TRBV27 with TRBJ1-1, with no clear D. There are 12 residues in the CDR3. The germline V and J ends were trimmed by 8 bases and 1 base, with 8 bases remaining between them. Germline V gene sequence: CDR1 MNHEY, CDR2 SMNVEV (reference sequence).

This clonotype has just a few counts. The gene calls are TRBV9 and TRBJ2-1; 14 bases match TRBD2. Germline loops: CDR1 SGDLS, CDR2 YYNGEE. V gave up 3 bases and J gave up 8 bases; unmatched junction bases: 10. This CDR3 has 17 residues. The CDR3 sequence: CASSGGLAGGRGHEQFF. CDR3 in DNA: TGTGCCAGCAGCGGCGGACTAGCGGGGGGCCGGGGGCATGAGCAGTTCTTC.

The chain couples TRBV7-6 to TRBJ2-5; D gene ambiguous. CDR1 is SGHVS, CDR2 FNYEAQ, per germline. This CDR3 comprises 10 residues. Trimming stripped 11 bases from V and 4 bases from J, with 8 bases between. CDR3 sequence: CAERGETQYF. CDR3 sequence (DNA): TGTGCCGAAAGAGGAGAGACCCAGTACTTC.

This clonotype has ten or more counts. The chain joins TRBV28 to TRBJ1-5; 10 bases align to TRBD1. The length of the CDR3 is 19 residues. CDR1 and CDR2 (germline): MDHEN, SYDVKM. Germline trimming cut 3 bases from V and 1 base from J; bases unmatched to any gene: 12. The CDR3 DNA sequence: TGTGCCAGCAGTTTCCCCGGGACAGGGGACCTTTGGAGCAATCAGCCCCAGCATTTT. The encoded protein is CASSFPGTGDLWSNQPQHF.

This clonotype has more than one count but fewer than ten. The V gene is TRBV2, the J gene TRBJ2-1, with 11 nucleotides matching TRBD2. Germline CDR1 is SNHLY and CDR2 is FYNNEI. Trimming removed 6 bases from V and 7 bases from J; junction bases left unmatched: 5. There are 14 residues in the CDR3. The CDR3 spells CASRSSGGRNEQFF. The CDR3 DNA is TGTGCCAGCAGATCTAGCGGGGGGCGTAATGAGCAGTTCTTC.

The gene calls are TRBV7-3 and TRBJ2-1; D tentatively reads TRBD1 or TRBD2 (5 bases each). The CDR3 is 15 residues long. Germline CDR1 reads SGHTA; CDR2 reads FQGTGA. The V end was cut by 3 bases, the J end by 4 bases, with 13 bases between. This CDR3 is CASSLVGVLYNEQFF. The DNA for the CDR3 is TGTGCCAGCAGCTTGGTGGGGGTTTTGTACAATGAGCAGTTCTTC.

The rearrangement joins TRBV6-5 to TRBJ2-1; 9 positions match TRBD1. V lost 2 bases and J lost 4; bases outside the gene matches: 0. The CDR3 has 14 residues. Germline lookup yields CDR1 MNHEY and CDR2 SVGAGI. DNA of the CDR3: TGTGCCAGCAGTTACGGGACAGGGTACAATGAGCAGTTCTTC. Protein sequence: CASSYGTGYNEQFF.

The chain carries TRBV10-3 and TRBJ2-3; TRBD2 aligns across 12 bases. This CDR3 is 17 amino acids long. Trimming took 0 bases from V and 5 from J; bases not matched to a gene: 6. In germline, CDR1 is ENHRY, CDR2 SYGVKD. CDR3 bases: TGTGCCATCAGTGAGTCGGCTAGCGGGGGGGTGCAAGATACGCAGTATTTT. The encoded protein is CAISESASGGVQDTQYF.

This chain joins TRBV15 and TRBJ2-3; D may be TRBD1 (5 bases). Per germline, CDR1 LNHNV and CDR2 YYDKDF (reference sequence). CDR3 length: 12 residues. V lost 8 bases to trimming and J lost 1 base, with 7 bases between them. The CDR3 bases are TGTGCCACCGAAGGGGGCACAGATACGCAGTATTTT. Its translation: CATEGGTDTQYF.

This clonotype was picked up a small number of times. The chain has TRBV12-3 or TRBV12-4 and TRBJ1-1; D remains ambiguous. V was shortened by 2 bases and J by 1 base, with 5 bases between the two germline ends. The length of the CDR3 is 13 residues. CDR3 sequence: CASSLKGNTEAFF. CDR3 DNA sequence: TGTGCCAGCAGTTTAAAGGGGAACACTGAAGCTTTCTTT.

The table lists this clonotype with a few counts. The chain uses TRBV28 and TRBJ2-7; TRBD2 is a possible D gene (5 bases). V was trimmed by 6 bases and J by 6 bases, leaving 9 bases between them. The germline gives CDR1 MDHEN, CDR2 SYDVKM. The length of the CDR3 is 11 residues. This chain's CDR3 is CASSEAGEQYF. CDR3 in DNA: TGTGCCAGCAGCGAGGCGGGCGAGCAGTACTTC.

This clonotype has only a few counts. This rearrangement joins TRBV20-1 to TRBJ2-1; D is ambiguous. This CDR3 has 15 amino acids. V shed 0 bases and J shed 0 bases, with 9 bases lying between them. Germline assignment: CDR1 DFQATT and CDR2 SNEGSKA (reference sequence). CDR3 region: CSARDWTASYNEQFF. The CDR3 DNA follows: TGCAGTGCTAGAGATTGGACGGCCTCCTACAATGAGCAGTTCTTC.

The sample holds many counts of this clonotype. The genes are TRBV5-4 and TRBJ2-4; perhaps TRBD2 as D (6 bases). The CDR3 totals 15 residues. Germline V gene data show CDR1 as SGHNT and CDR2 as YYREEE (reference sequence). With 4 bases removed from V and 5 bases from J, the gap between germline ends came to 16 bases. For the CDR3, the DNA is TGTGCCAGCAGCCCGGGGGACGGAGGGGAAAACATTCAGTACTTC. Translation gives CASSPGDGGENIQYF.

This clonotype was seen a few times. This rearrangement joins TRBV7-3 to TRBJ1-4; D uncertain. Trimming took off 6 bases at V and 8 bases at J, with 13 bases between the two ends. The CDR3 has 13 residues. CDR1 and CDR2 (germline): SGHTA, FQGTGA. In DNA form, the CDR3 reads TGTGCCAGCAGTCAGTTAGCAGGCGAAAAACTGTTTTTT. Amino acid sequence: CASSQLAGEKLFF.

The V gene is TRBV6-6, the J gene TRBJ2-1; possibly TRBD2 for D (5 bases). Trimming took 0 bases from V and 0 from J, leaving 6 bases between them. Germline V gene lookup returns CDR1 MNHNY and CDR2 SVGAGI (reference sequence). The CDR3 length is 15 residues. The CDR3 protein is CASSYSRASYNEQFF. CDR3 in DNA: TGTGCCAGCAGTTACTCGCGGGCCTCCTACAATGAGCAGTTCTTC.

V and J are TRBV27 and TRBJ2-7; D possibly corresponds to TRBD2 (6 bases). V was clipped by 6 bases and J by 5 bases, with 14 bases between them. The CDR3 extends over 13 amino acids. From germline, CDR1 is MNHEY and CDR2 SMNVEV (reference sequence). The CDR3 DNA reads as TGTGCCAGCAGCATTGCTGGAGGGAACGAGCAGTACTTC. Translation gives CASSIAGGNEQYF.

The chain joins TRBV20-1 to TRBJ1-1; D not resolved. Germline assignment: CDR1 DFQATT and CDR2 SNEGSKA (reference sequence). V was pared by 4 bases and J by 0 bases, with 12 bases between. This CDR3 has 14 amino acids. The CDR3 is CSAMGLSLNTEAFF. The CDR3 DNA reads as TGCAGTGCTATGGGCCTCTCGCTGAACACTGAAGCTTTCTTT.

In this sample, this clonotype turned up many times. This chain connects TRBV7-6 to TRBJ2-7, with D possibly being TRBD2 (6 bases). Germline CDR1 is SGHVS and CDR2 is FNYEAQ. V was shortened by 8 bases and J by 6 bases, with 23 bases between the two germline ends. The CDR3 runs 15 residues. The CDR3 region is CASLPTFWGTGEQYF. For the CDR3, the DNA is TGTGCCAGCCTCCCCACCTTTTGGGGGACTGGCGAGCAGTACTTC.